The clone carrying this T cell receptor beta chain was observed a handful of times. V dropped 11 bases and J dropped 5 bases, with 17 bases sitting between them. The CDR3 is made up of 13 amino acids. Germline V gives CDR1 SGHTA, CDR2 FQGNSA. The data were taken from a study of T-cell memory formation after mild COVID-19. TCRdb reprocessed the 5' RACE reads with MiXCR, giving one entry per CDR3 protein. The sample lists fewer than 150,000 distinct CDR3 sequences, 15% to 20% occurring once. This chain connects TRBV7-2 to TRBJ2-3; D possibly corresponds to TRBD2 (6 bases). The sequence came from a man between 18 and 29 years old who had mild COVID-19 (a few samples of this study predate the infection). Cell type and time point are not known. The sample taken for sequencing was PBMCs or a T cell subset sorted from them (not recorded which). The DNA of the CDR3 is TGTGCCTCCAAGGCTGCGGGGATAGATACGCAGTATTTT. Its translation is CASKAAGIDTQYF. The complete variable domain, with remaining parts taken from reference TRBV7-2 and TRBJ2-3, reads GAGVSQSPSNKVTEKGKDVELRCDPISGHTALYWYRQSLGQGLEFLIYFQGNSAPDKSGLPSDRFSAERTGGSVSTLTIQRTQQEDSAVYLCASKAAGIDTQYFGPGTRLTVL.